Listed here are 32 T cell receptor beta chains from one sample, sequenced in a study of T cell responses to AZD1222 COVID-19 vaccine. Some clones are missing from TCRdb's copy, which holds only in-frame ones; the method was immunoSEQ multiplex PCR. Of about 150,000 clones in the sample, 88% were seen once. This sample comprised peripheral blood, obtained on day 0 of MenACWY control vaccination. The source of these receptors is an adult in good health.

The V and J genes are TRBV5-6 and TRBJ2-7; D is undetermined. Per the germline V gene, CDR1 is SGHDT and CDR2 is YYEEEE. The germline V and J ends were trimmed by 0 bases and 2 bases, with 12 bases remaining between them. The CDR3 contains 15 residues. This CDR3 is CASSLGFKDTYEQYF. In DNA, the CDR3 is TGTGCCAGCAGCTTGGGGTTCAAAGACACCTACGAGCAGTACTTC.

This clone showed up many times. The rearrangement links TRBV2 to TRBJ1-1, with D possibly TRBD1 on 6 matching bases. The germline V and J ends were trimmed by 2 bases and 1 base, with 8 bases remaining between them. The germline V gene encodes CDR1 SNHLY and CDR2 FYNNEI. This CDR3 is built from 14 residues. The DNA for the CDR3 is TGTGCCAGCAGTGAACGGGGGCAGAACACTGAAGCTTTCTTT. Translation: CASSERGQNTEAFF. Full variable domain (rest looked up from reference TRBV2 and TRBJ1-1): EPEVTQTPSHQVTQMGQEVILRCVPISNHLYFYWYRQILGQKVEFLVSFYNNEISEKSEIFDDQFSVERPDGSNFTLKIRSTKLEDSAMYFCASSERGQNTEAFFGQGTRLTVV.

The chain carries TRBV19 and TRBJ2-1, with TRBD2 matching over 14 bases. The J segment lost 0 bases and the V segment lost 4 bases, leaving 8 bases of the junction unmatched. The germline CDR1 and CDR2 sequences are LNHDA and SQIVND (reference sequence). The CDR3 covers 19 residues. CDR3 nucleotide sequence: TGTGCCAGTAGTAGGATCCGGGGGACTAGCGGGAGCTCCTACAATGAGCAGTTCTTC. It is translated as CASSRIRGTSGSSYNEQFF.

This chain joins TRBV19 and TRBJ1-1, with a possible D match to TRBD1 (5 bases). This CDR3 contains 14 residues. Germline CDR1 and CDR2: LNHDA and SQIVND (reference sequence). The germline V and J ends were trimmed by 1 base and 3 bases, with 9 bases remaining between them. The CDR3 DNA reads TGTGCCAGTAGTATAGTGGGGGTCCACACTGAAGCTTTCTTT. It yields the protein CASSIVGVHTEAFF.

The chain combines TRBV7-2 with TRBJ2-2; D may match TRBD1 or TRBD2 (5 bases each). The CDR3 totals 16 residues. Germline V gene sequence: CDR1 SGHTA, CDR2 FQGNSA. V was pared by 4 bases and J by 5 bases, with 17 bases between. The CDR3 DNA is TGTGCCAGCAGCTCGGGACGGCAAGGTTGGACCGGGGAGCTGTTTTTT. Translating it yields CASSSGRQGWTGELFF.

The chain combines TRBV4-3 with TRBJ2-1; TRBD2 matches at 8 bases. V lost 5 bases to trimming and J lost 4 bases; unmatched junction nucleotides: 4. Germline lookup yields CDR1 LGHNA and CDR2 YSLEER. CDR3 size: 14 residues. The CDR3, as DNA: TGCGCCAGCAGCTTTAGCGGGGCGTACAATGAGCAGTTCTTC. Translation: CASSFSGAYNEQFF.

The chain links TRBV4-3 to TRBJ2-5; 10 positions agree with TRBD1. Germline-derived CDR1 and CDR2 are LGHNA and YSLEER. V trimming: 1 base; J trimming: 5 bases; junction bases outside the gene matches: 7. The length of the CDR3 is 16 residues. This CDR3 is CASSQVLTGGAETQYF. CDR3 nucleotide sequence: TGCGCCAGCAGCCAAGTATTGACAGGGGGCGCGGAGACCCAGTACTTC.

This chain links TRBV30 with TRBJ1-6; TRBD1 matches 11 bases. The germline gives CDR1 GTSNPN, CDR2 SVGIG (reference sequence). The V gene end was trimmed by 6 bases and the J gene end by 9 bases; junction bases not matched to a gene: 10. This CDR3 comprises 15 residues. In DNA form, the CDR3 reads TGTGCCTGCGGACAGGGGGCCGGTCTCTTTTCACCCCTCCACTTT. It translates to CACGQGAGLFSPLHF.

This chain uses TRBV4-3 with TRBJ2-7; the match to TRBD2 covers 8 bases. Unmatched junction bases numbered 8, after V lost 10 bases and J lost 0 bases. Germline CDR1 and CDR2: LGHNA and YSLEER. The CDR3 consists of 14 residues. The CDR3 sequence is CATSASGSSYEQYF. DNA of the CDR3: TGCGCCACCTCTGCCAGCGGGAGCTCCTACGAGCAGTACTTC.

Written as DNA, the CDR3 is TGTGCCAGCAGTCACAGGGGGGGAAACTATGGCTACACCTTC. As protein: CASSHRGGNYGYTF. J is TRBJ1-2 and V is TRBV3-1 (or the pseudogene TRBV3-2); TRBD1 matches at 8 bases. Trimming took 6 bases from V and 2 from J; bases not matched to a gene: 5. CDR3 length equals 14 residues. Germline CDR1 LGHDT, CDR2 YNNKEL (reference sequence).

Only a few counts were recorded for this clone. The chain has TRBV15 and TRBJ2-1; D call uncertain. V lost 3 bases, J lost 0 bases, and 15 bases lay in between. Germline V gives CDR1 LNHNV, CDR2 YYDKDF (reference sequence). The CDR3 consists of 17 residues. The CDR3 DNA reads as TGTGCCACCAGCAGGGATAGAGGCGGAAGCTCCTACAATGAGCAGTTCTTC. It yields the protein CATSRDRGGSSYNEQFF.

This clone was counted a single time. The J gene is TRBJ2-2, the V gene TRBV27; possibly TRBD2 for D (5 bases). V dropped 6 bases and J dropped 6 bases, with 17 bases sitting between them. The CDR3 consists of 15 residues. The germline V gene has CDR1 MNHEY and CDR2 SMNVEV (reference sequence). The CDR3 DNA is TGTGCCAGCAGCGGCCCATACATGGAGGCCGGGGAGCTGTTTTTT. Protein: CASSGPYMEAGELFF.

The chain recombines TRBV5-8 with TRBJ2-7; D not resolved. The length of the CDR3 is 13 residues. Germline V gene sequence: CDR1 SGHTS, CDR2 YDEGEE. Trimming left V 0 bases short and J 0 bases short, with 4 bases between. The CDR3 bases are TGTGCCAGCAGCTTGGAGCGCTCCTACGAGCAGTACTTC. As protein: CASSLERSYEQYF.

The chain employs TRBV20-1 and TRBJ1-2; D perhaps matches TRBD1 (5 bases). V was pared by 3 bases and J by 6 bases, with 20 bases between. The CDR3 runs to 15 residues. From germline, CDR1 is DFQATT and CDR2 SNEGSKA (reference sequence). The CDR3 nucleotides are TGCAGTGCTAGTCGTCTTTACGGGGCTGGGGATGGCTACACCTTC. Translating it yields CSASRLYGAGDGYTF.

V is TRBV11-3 and J is TRBJ2-4; 8 positions match TRBD2. The junction had 18 bases not matched to a gene; V was cut back by 1 base and J by 7 bases. This CDR3 spans 19 amino acids. Germline V gene sequence: CDR1 SGHNT, CDR2 YENEEA. The DNA of the CDR3 is TGTGCCAGCAGCTTAGGTGGGGCGGGAGGCCTCACCCGGGAGAACATTCAGTACTTC. Its protein is CASSLGGAGGLTRENIQYF.

This clone was recorded a few times. J is TRBJ1-4 and V is TRBV5-4; tentative D call: TRBD1 (6 bases). Trimming removed 4 bases at V and 2 bases at J, with 15 bases between. Germline V gene lookup returns CDR1 SGHNT and CDR2 YYREEE (reference sequence). The CDR3 totals 16 residues. The CDR3 loop is CASSVAAGATNEKLFF. In DNA, the CDR3 is TGTGCCAGCAGCGTAGCGGCGGGGGCGACTAATGAAAAACTGTTTTTT.

The chain employs TRBV6-2 or TRBV6-3 and TRBJ1-1; D is ambiguous. This CDR3 contains 13 residues. Germline V lookup: CDR1 MNHEY, CDR2 SVGEGT. V lost 3 bases and J 0 bases, leaving 5 bases between the germline ends. CDR3 sequence (DNA): TGTGCCAGCAGTTATAGGTTGAACACTGAAGCTTTCTTT. Translation gives CASSYRLNTEAFF.

This chain links TRBV27 with TRBJ1-1, with 9 positions matching TRBD1. Trimming removed 4 bases from V and 3 bases from J; junction bases left unmatched: 6. Germline CDR1 MNHEY, CDR2 SMNVEV (reference sequence). This CDR3 contains 15 residues. The CDR3 DNA sequence: TGTGCCAGCAGTTCCTACAGGGGGCCCCACACTGAAGCTTTCTTT. This encodes CASSSYRGPHTEAFF.

This clone was detected once. The chain is built from TRBV7-9 and TRBJ2-1; D may be TRBD1 or TRBD2 (5 bases each). Germline V gene lookup returns CDR1 SEHNR and CDR2 FQNEAQ (reference sequence). The CDR3 extends over 13 amino acids. Deletions cut 5 bases from V and 8 bases from J, with 13 bases between. CDR3 DNA sequence: TGTGCCAGCAGCATCCGGGACGCCTATGAGCAGTTCTTC. It translates to CASSIRDAYEQFF.

The chain joins TRBV27 to TRBJ2-1; 10 nucleotides line up with TRBD1. The junction had 7 bases not matched to a gene; V was cut back by 6 bases and J by 8 bases. CDR1 and CDR2 from the germline V gene are MNHEY and SMNVEV (reference sequence). CDR3 length: 14 residues. The CDR3: CASRPGTGVYEQFF. CDR3 sequence (DNA): TGTGCCAGCAGACCCGGGACAGGGGTGTATGAGCAGTTCTTC.

This clone turned up a few times. V and J are TRBV21-1 and TRBJ1-1. TRBV21-1 represents a pseudogene. The CDR3 sequence is 13 residues long. The CDR3 protein is CASSNRPYTEAFF. CDR3 bases: TGTGCCAGCAGCAACCGGCCGTACACTGAAGCTTTCTTT.

V is TRBV6-5 and J is TRBJ2-1; D call uncertain. There are 12 residues in the CDR3. Trimming removed 5 bases at V and 6 bases at J, with 8 bases between. CDR1 is MNHEY, CDR2 SVGAGI, per germline. The CDR3 loop is CASSSDTNEQFF. CDR3 bases: TGTGCCAGCAGTAGCGACACCAATGAGCAGTTCTTC.

This clone was picked up one time. The chain has TRBV19 and TRBJ2-7, with D perhaps TRBD1 or TRBD2 (5 bases each). Germline assignment: CDR1 LNHDA and CDR2 SQIVND (reference sequence). The length of the CDR3 is 17 residues. V was pared by 3 bases and J by 4 bases, with 22 bases between. CDR3 loop: CASSISGSSFGVYEQYF. In nucleotides, the CDR3 is TGTGCCAGTAGTATCTCAGGGTCCAGCTTCGGGGTTTACGAGCAGTACTTC. Filled out from reference TRBV19 and TRBJ2-7, the complete variable domain reads DGGITQSPKYLFRKEGQNVTLSCEQNLNHDAMYWYRQDPGQGLRLIYYSQIVNDFQKGDIAEGYSVSREKKESFPLTVTSAQKNPTAFYLCASSISGSSFGVYEQYFGPGTRLTVT.

V usage is TRBV2 and J usage is TRBJ2-2; D remains unclear. The germline V gene encodes CDR1 SNHLY and CDR2 FYNNEI. V lost 6 bases and J lost 3, with 8 bases in between. This CDR3 region has 13 residues. This CDR3 is CASRETYTGELFF. CDR3 bases: TGTGCCAGCAGGGAGACATACACCGGGGAGCTGTTTTTT.

The chain joins TRBV7-9 to TRBJ2-1; 11 nucleotides line up with TRBD2. This CDR3 is built from 16 residues. V trimming: 3 bases; J trimming: 8 bases; junction bases outside the gene matches: 9. Germline lookup yields CDR1 SEHNR and CDR2 FQNEAQ (reference sequence). The CDR3 DNA reads TGTGCCAGCAGCTTGAGTAGCGGGAGGGCCTTGGATGAGCAGTTCTTC. As protein: CASSLSSGRALDEQFF.

J is TRBJ2-1 and V is TRBV7-2; no definite D call. Germline values: CDR1 SGHTA, CDR2 FQGNSA. The length of the CDR3 is 13 residues. V was pared by 4 bases and J by 5 bases, with 9 bases between. The CDR3, as DNA: TGTGCCAGCAGCTACTCCAGAAACAATGAGCAGTTCTTC. This gives the protein CASSYSRNNEQFF.

The chain joins TRBV7-2 to TRBJ2-1; D possibly uses TRBD1 or TRBD2 (5 bases each). Trimming left V 4 bases short and J 10 bases short, with 14 bases between. The CDR3 runs 13 residues. CDR1 SGHTA and CDR2 FQGNSA come from the germline V gene. This chain's CDR3 is CASSYAREGEQFF. The CDR3 region has the DNA TGTGCCAGCAGCTACGCGCGCGAGGGGGAGCAGTTCTTC.

A few counts support this clone. For the CDR3, the DNA is TGTGCCAGCAGCTTGGGAAACGACCTCTATGGCTACACCTTC. It yields the protein CASSLGNDLYGYTF. The chain is built from TRBV5-6 and TRBJ1-2; D remains ambiguous. V was pared by 0 bases and J by 4 bases, with 10 bases between. The CDR3 contains 14 residues. CDR1 is SGHDT, CDR2 YYEEEE, per germline.

The CDR3 DNA reads as TGTGCCAGCAGTTCCCTTTTGAGGGGCCTTGCCTCGTTTGAAGCTTTCTTT. Its protein is CASSSLLRGLASFEAFF. The V gene is TRBV27, the J gene TRBJ1-1, with a possible D match to TRBD1 (5 bases). The CDR3 totals 17 residues. The ends were cut back, 4 bases at V and 7 bases at J, with 25 bases in the middle. Looked up from germline, CDR1 is MNHEY and CDR2 is SMNVEV (reference sequence).

This clone appeared a few times. The chain combines TRBV5-1 with TRBJ2-1; the D gene is possibly TRBD2 (6 bases). The CDR3 length is 15 residues. The V end lost 1 base, the J end lost 8 bases, and 16 bases lay between the germline ends. Germline CDR1 is SGHRS and CDR2 is YFSETQ. The CDR3 DNA reads as TGCGCCAGCAGCTTGACTAGCAACAAAAGGGATGAGCAGTTCTTC. It specifies CASSLTSNKRDEQFF.

The chain uses TRBV4-3 and TRBJ1-1, with a tentative D call TRBD1 (6 bases). Germline V gives CDR1 LGHNA, CDR2 YSLEER. The CDR3 covers 16 residues. Trimming shortened V by 4 bases and J by 0 bases, and 15 bases separated the two germline ends. CDR3 region: CASSPSRGGMNTEAFF. The CDR3 DNA sequence: TGCGCCAGCAGCCCCTCACGTGGGGGCATGAACACTGAAGCTTTCTTT.

In its sample, this clone was seen a few times. V is TRBV7-9 and J is TRBJ1-6, with a weak D call TRBD1 (5 bases). CDR1 SEHNR and CDR2 FQNEAQ come from the germline V gene (reference sequence). Deletions cut 4 bases from V and 8 bases from J, with 9 bases between. This CDR3 spans 13 amino acids. The DNA for the CDR3 is TGTGCCAGCAGCTCGCAAGGGGATTCACCCCTCCACTTT. It specifies CASSSQGDSPLHF.